These 18 T cell receptor beta chains share one sample of origin, sequenced in a study of a mutant IDH1 vaccine in newly diagnosed glioma. The table came from immunoSEQ multiplex PCR; TCRdb's copy has only in-frame clones and leaves some out. The data show about 38,000 clones, with about nine tenths seen just once and under 20% held by the top ten. Sample time point: baseline, week 1 (first vaccination visit). Treatment described: pre-vaccination baseline after standard-of-care therapy. The material sequenced was PBMCs, taken from a glioma patient treated with radiotherapy, temozolomide or both. The origin of the receptors is a man aged 18 to 35 with glioma.

The chain has TRBV29-1 and TRBJ2-7; 7 bases align to TRBD1. The CDR3 is 14 residues long. Looked up from germline, CDR1 is SQVTM and CDR2 is ANQGSEA. Trimming cost V 1 base and J 0 bases; bases outside gene matches: 3. DNA for the CDR3: TGCAGCGTTGAAGCGGGACAGAGCTCCTACGAGCAGTACTTC. Translating it yields CSVEAGQSSYEQYF.

This clone has just a few counts. The chain is built from TRBV7-9 and TRBJ2-1; D call uncertain. Germline V lookup: CDR1 SEHNR, CDR2 FQNEAQ (reference sequence). This CDR3 is 16 amino acids long. Between the trimmed V and J ends, which lost 0 bases and 3 bases, there was a span of 12 bases. This chain's CDR3 is CASSLALFNLYNEQFF. The CDR3 bases are TGTGCCAGCAGCTTAGCGCTTTTTAACCTCTACAATGAGCAGTTCTTC.

This chain connects TRBV19 to TRBJ1-6, with D unresolved. Germline V gene sequence: CDR1 LNHDA, CDR2 SQIVND (reference sequence). The CDR3 is 14 amino acids. V gave up 5 bases and J gave up 0 bases, with 5 bases separating them. The CDR3, as DNA: TGTGCCAGTAGTTTCAGCTCCTATAATTCACCCCTCCACTTT. Translating it yields CASSFSSYNSPLHF.

The V and J genes are TRBV13 and TRBJ2-3; TRBD2 might be the D (6 bases). Trimming took off 4 bases at V and 5 bases at J, with 10 bases between the two ends. This CDR3 contains 13 residues. Germline loops: CDR1 PRHDT, CDR2 FYEKMQ (reference sequence). Here the CDR3 reads CASSSGLIDTQYF. In DNA form, the CDR3 reads TGTGCCAGCAGCTCGGGACTGATAGATACGCAGTATTTT.

The chain combines TRBV5-1 with TRBJ1-1; D ambiguous. The CDR3 extends over 12 amino acids. Trimming removed 0 bases at V and 7 bases at J, with 7 bases between. CDR1 is SGHRS and CDR2 is YFSETQ in the germline V gene. For the CDR3, the DNA is TGCGCCAGCAGCTTGGGGGAGAGTGAAGCTTTCTTT. Amino acid sequence: CASSLGESEAFF.

This chain links TRBV5-1 with TRBJ1-3; D is undetermined. Germline loops: CDR1 SGHRS, CDR2 YFSETQ. The CDR3 is 14 residues long. V was shortened by 0 bases and J by 1 base, with 5 bases between the two germline ends. CDR3 DNA: TGCGCCAGCAGCTTGGTTGGGTCTGGAAACACCATATATTTT. Residues: CASSLVGSGNTIYF.

This clone has more than one count but fewer than ten. This chain connects TRBV2 to TRBJ1-2; D is undetermined. CDR1 is SNHLY, CDR2 FYNNEI, per germline. Trimming pared 6 bases from V and 7 bases from J, leaving 15 bases between. This CDR3 has 13 amino acids. This chain's CDR3 is CASSEPAAGGYTF. In DNA form, the CDR3 reads TGTGCCAGCAGCGAACCGGCAGCGGGTGGCTACACCTTC.

The CDR3 DNA reads TGTGCCAGCAGCTTAGGGGGCACTAATGAAAAACTGTTTTTT. It codes for CASSLGGTNEKLFF. J is TRBJ1-4 and V is TRBV11-2, with a tentative D call TRBD1 (5 bases). CDR1 and CDR2 from the germline V gene are SGHAT and FQNNGV. This CDR3 has 14 residues. Between the trimmed V and J ends, which lost 1 base and 2 bases, there was a span of 5 bases.

This chain's CDR3 is CSVTGTGGNYGYTF. CDR3 sequence (DNA): TGCAGCGTGACCGGGACAGGGGGTAACTATGGCTACACCTTC. The chain couples TRBV29-1 to TRBJ1-2, with 11 bases aligning to TRBD1. From germline, CDR1 is SQVTM and CDR2 ANQGSEA. The CDR3 length is 14 residues. V lost 6 bases to trimming and J lost 1 base; unmatched junction nucleotides: 4.

The V call is TRBV30, the J call TRBJ2-1; 13 bases align to TRBD2. V gave up 2 bases and J gave up 8 bases; unmatched junction bases: 9. From germline, CDR1 is GTSNPN and CDR2 SVGIG (reference sequence). The CDR3 is made up of 16 amino acids. CDR3 nucleotide sequence: TGTGCCTGGAGTCAGCGGACTAGCGGGAGATTTCATGAGCAGTTCTTC. It translates to CAWSQRTSGRFHEQFF.

V usage is TRBV28 and J usage is TRBJ2-7; TRBD2 matches at 12 bases. CDR1 and CDR2 (germline): MDHEN, SYDVKM. With V trimmed by 5 bases and J by 7 bases, 9 bases remained unmatched. The CDR3 is 15 amino acids. CDR3 region: CASSPGLAGSGEQYF. The DNA of the CDR3 is TGTGCCAGCAGTCCGGGACTAGCGGGTTCTGGGGAGCAGTACTTC.

The chain has TRBV28 and TRBJ1-6, with TRBD1 matching 7 bases. Germline loops: CDR1 MDHEN, CDR2 SYDVKM. The CDR3 consists of 15 residues. Trimming removed 1 base from V and 13 bases from J; junction bases left unmatched: 10. The DNA of the CDR3 is TGTGCCAGCAGTTTATCAGGGGGGCAGGTTACGCCCCTCCACTTT. Translating it yields CASSLSGGQVTPLHF.

The chain combines TRBV5-6 with TRBJ2-7, with TRBD2 matching 15 bases. CDR1 and CDR2 from the germline V gene are SGHDT and YYEEEE. The CDR3 is 16 amino acids. J was trimmed by 2 bases and V by 7 bases; bases with no gene match: 7. The CDR3 loop reads CASRTSGRGGAYEQYF. The CDR3, as DNA: TGTGCCAGCCGGACTAGCGGGAGGGGGGGGGCCTACGAGCAGTACTTC.

The genes are TRBV19 and TRBJ1-2; D call uncertain. Trimming pared 5 bases from V and 2 bases from J, leaving 9 bases between. There are 13 residues in the CDR3. Germline loops: CDR1 LNHDA, CDR2 SQIVND (reference sequence). The CDR3 spells CASSAIGNYGYTF. The CDR3 nucleotides read TGTGCCAGTAGTGCGATAGGGAACTATGGCTACACCTTC.

The V and J genes are TRBV5-1 and TRBJ2-7; D gene uncertain. The germline gives CDR1 SGHRS, CDR2 YFSETQ. V gave up 3 bases and J gave up 5 bases, with 9 bases separating them. This CDR3 is 12 amino acids long. The CDR3, as DNA: TGCGCCAGCAGCTCTCGAGTTGACGAGCAGTACTTC. Translating gives CASSSRVDEQYF.

The chain uses TRBV15 and TRBJ1-5; D is perhaps TRBD1 (6 bases). CDR1 LNHNV and CDR2 YYDKDF come from the germline V gene (reference sequence). V was cut by 1 base and J by 3 bases, with 10 bases left in between. There are 15 residues in the CDR3. CDR3 in DNA: TGTGCCACCAGCAGAGGACAGGTAGACAATCAGCCCCAGCATTTT. It yields the protein CATSRGQVDNQPQHF.

The J gene is TRBJ1-5, the V gene TRBV6-6, with unresolved D. The CDR3 has 12 residues. The V gene lost 6 bases and the J gene lost 6 bases, with 9 bases spanning the gap. Germline lookup yields CDR1 MNHNY and CDR2 SVGAGI (reference sequence). CDR3 region: CASSRGVQPQHF. In nucleotides, the CDR3 is TGTGCCAGCAGCCGTGGTGTTCAGCCCCAGCATTTT.

The gene calls are TRBV30 and TRBJ1-2, with D maybe TRBD1 (5 bases). V was trimmed by 1 base and J by 5 bases, leaving 14 bases between them. The CDR3 runs to 14 residues. Germline-derived CDR1 and CDR2 are GTSNPN and SVGIG (reference sequence). Here the CDR3 reads CAWSAALRGYGYTF. As DNA, the CDR3 is TGTGCCTGGAGTGCCGCGTTACGGGGGTATGGCTACACCTTC. Full variable domain (rest looked up from reference TRBV30 and TRBJ1-2): SQTIHQWPATLVQPVGSPLSLECTVEGTSNPNLYWYRQAAGRGLQLLFYSVGIGQISSEVPQNLSASRPQDRQFILSSKKLLLSDSGFYLCAWSAALRGYGYTFGSGTRLTVV.